This T cell receptor (beta chain) stems from a study of cytomegalovirus exposure and HLA in healthy donors. Findings and limits, study-wide: Analyzed later, association rates of TCRs varied across HLA loci, with DRB1 most and HLA-C fewest. Later findings reportedly placed an Asian-associated ancestry cluster below the approximately 670-donor mean for N-insertions.

Though probably carrying unrecorded immune exposures, donors were nominally healthy at sampling. As concerns this clone: The antigen remains unidentified.

Researchers ran the PCR with 60 Vbeta and 13 Jbeta primers. Produced via immunoSEQ multiplex PCR; TCRdb's table is partial and in-frame only. The sample includes under 200,000 clones, around four fifths seen only once; the top ten take 3% to 3.5%. This sequence originates from a female donor in good health and CMV-seronegative. Sequencing was performed on PBMCs.

CDR3 nucleotide sequence: TGTGCCAGCAGCCAAGATATATATCAGCCCCAGCATTTT. Translated, it gives CASSQDIYQPQHF. The J gene is TRBJ1-5, the V gene TRBV14; D unclear. Trimming stripped 0 bases from V and 5 bases from J, with 5 bases between. The CDR3 has 13 residues. Germline values: CDR1 SGHDN, CDR2 FVKESK.